This T cell receptor beta chain was recovered during a study of PD-L1 blockade in urothelial cancer (dated by TCRdb to the late 2010s). As for the study more broadly: Therapy was started in the mid-2010s for all patients, and atezolizumab 1,200 mg was administered intravenously every 3 weeks. About 10 patients achieved durable clinical benefit and some 20 did not. Pretreatment blood TCR-seq was available for twenty-nine patients, at least one posttreatment blood collection was obtained for 25 or so patients, and tumor TCR-seq was available for 25 or so patients. Blood samples were analyzed at 3 weeks after treatment start (second dose) and at 6 weeks after treatment start. An exploratory multi-omic analysis was conducted of the somatic, immune and clinical correlates of response to PD-L1 blockade with atezolizumab in urothelial cancer. Durable clinical benefit was defined as progression-free survival longer than 6 months, and TCR features were also tested against progression-free and overall survival. In the same patients who had TCR sequencing, pretreatment tumors also underwent whole exome sequencing and RNA sequencing. TCR sequencing covered pretreatment tumor samples and matched, serially collected peripheral blood taken before and after atezolizumab treatment. About 85% of the 29 patients were males with bladder-origin urothelial cancer, and about 65% of the 29 reported a prior smoking history. Patients had an ECOG performance status of 0 or 1 and had received between 0 and 3 prior chemotherapy regimens. Blood samples gave median yields of approximately 130,000 T cells and tens of thousands of unique TCRs, along with a median clonality of 0.080. What the authors observed across the whole study: Because the sample size was small (n ≈ 29) and many exploratory analyses were performed, the results are intended to be hypothesis-generating. Among patients with durable benefit, tumor-associated TCR clones showed greater expansion in peripheral blood 3 weeks after treatment started (n ≈ 20, p = 0.022). A pretreatment peripheral blood TCR clonality below the median was linked to improved progression-free and overall survival.

Each PCR received spiked-in synthetic TCR analog templates so that absolute template abundance could be estimated from read counts. The immunoSEQ assay used bias-controlled V and J gene primers to amplify TCRbeta CDR3 regions from genomic DNA. Sequencing of rearranged TCRbeta segments was performed at approximately 20X coverage. As for how the authors treated the data: Sequencing errors were corrected by clustering and CDR3s were annotated against IMGT to assign V, D and J genes. Out-of-frame and stop-codon sequences were excluded, and only productive TCRbeta rearrangements were used in downstream analyses. Clonality was computed as one minus Shannon entropy normalized by the log of the number of unique productive sequences. Fisher's exact test with Benjamini-Hochberg correction, at a threshold of adjusted p below 0.01, was used to find clones that differed between time points or between blood and tumor. The immuneACCESS repertoire file appears here via TCRdb, limited to in-frame rearrangements. These files lack a portion of the clones; in checked studies, under half of the deficit traces to unresolved V genes, and the cause of the others is not known. V and J calls and clone size follow that table, whereas D and trimming were derived from the DNA. Within this sample are about 45,000 clones, with 88% of them counted one time only. Clones ranked in the top ten supply 3.9% of the sample.

The cohort included 25 to 30 patients with locally advanced or metastatic urothelial carcinoma who were treated at Memorial Sloan Kettering on a trial protocol. Peripheral blood mononuclear cells were collected pretreatment and during treatment, with between 1 and 8 total time points obtained per patient. The Qiagen DNeasy Blood extraction kit was used to purify genomic DNA from total PBMCs and tumor samples. PBMCs were collected pretreatment and during treatment, and were isolated and stored as previously described. This clone was observed a single time. Its recognized antigen is unknown. No quality values exist for individual bases; no much larger clone is one base distant. The source is an elderly man with urothelial cancer. The starting material was PBMCs, obtained around atezolizumab (anti-PD-L1) treatment.

The DNA sequence is given as TGTGCCAGCAGCCCTGACAGGGGCCACCAAGAGACCCAGTACTTC. This is translated as CASSPDRGHQETQYF. The chain is made from TRBV2 and TRBJ2-5, with 8 middle bases fitting TRBD1. From its cysteine to its phenylalanine, the CDR3 spans 15 amino acids. Just the 45-base CDR3 DNA is kept, in frame starting at base 1. The germline V gene encodes CDR1 SNHLY and CDR2 FYNNEI. V has 6 bases trimmed and J has 0 bases trimmed; junction bases matching no gene number 6.